The 30 T cell receptor beta chains given below trace back to one sample, sequenced in a study of T cells expressing NK-cell markers. TCRdb reprocessed the 5' RACE reads, with one entry per CDR3 protein and no DNA. This table holds about 150,000 distinct CDR3 sequences. Sequences were obtained from blood T cells: a sorted CD56 or NKG2C T cell subset, CD4+ or CD8+ T cells, or bulk PBMC T cells (not recorded which). These receptors were obtained from a woman in her fifties or sixties in good health.

The V call is TRBV7-9, the J call TRBJ2-7; TCRdb's assignment of TRBD2 cannot be checked, as there is no DNA. This CDR3 is 14 amino acids long. In germline, CDR1 is SEHNR, CDR2 FQNEAQ (reference sequence). This chain's CDR3 is CASSAGLAGDEQYF.

This chain uses TRBV5-6 with TRBJ2-5; there is no DNA to check the TCRdb D call of TRBD1. The CDR3 has 16 amino acids. From germline, CDR1 is SGHDT and CDR2 YYEEEE. The CDR3: CASSLGGTGGEETQYF.

The J gene is TRBJ2-3, the V gene TRBV7-8; TCRdb's assignment of TRBD1 cannot be checked, as there is no DNA. CDR3 size: 15 residues. Germline V lookup: CDR1 SGHVS, CDR2 FQNEAQ. CDR3 region: CASSKGGASTDTQYF.

V and J are TRBV7-6 and TRBJ2-1; TCRdb returns TRBD2, unconfirmable since there is no DNA. Germline CDR1 is SGHVS and CDR2 is FNYEAQ. This CDR3 has 14 residues. The CDR3 sequence is CASNAGGPVNEQFF.

The chain uses TRBV13 and TRBJ2-1. The CDR3 is made up of 14 amino acids. Germline-derived CDR1 and CDR2 are PRHDT and FYEKMQ (reference sequence). This chain's CDR3 is CASSLRTDYNEQFF.

The J gene is TRBJ2-7, the V gene TRBV7-8; TCRdb picks TRBD1, but there is no DNA to check that call. Germline V gene sequence: CDR1 SGHVS, CDR2 FQNEAQ. This CDR3 has 14 amino acids. The CDR3 spells CASSLGDRSYEQYF. Based on the CDR3 plus reference TRBV7-8 and TRBJ2-7, the full variable domain is GAGVSQSPRYKVAKRGQDVALRCDPISGHVSLFWYQQALGQGPEFLTYFQNEAQLDKSGLPSDRFFAERPEGSVSTLKIQRTQQEDSAVYLCASSLGDRSYEQYFGPGTRLTVT.

The chain links TRBV9 to TRBJ1-2; TCRdb reports TRBD1, a call that lacks DNA to check it against. CDR3 size: 15 residues. CDR1 and CDR2 (germline): SGDLS, YYNGEE. The CDR3 reads CASSSSGRVVYGYTF.

This chain joins TRBV30 and TRBJ2-2; TCRdb outputs TRBD2, but without DNA this stays unchecked. Germline V gene lookup returns CDR1 GTSNPN and CDR2 SVGIG (reference sequence). The length of the CDR3 is 12 residues. The CDR3 loop is CAWREGPGELFF.

The chain links TRBV5-1 to TRBJ2-5; the TCRdb D gene call, TRBD2, has no DNA to confirm it. Germline lookup yields CDR1 SGHRS and CDR2 YFSETQ. CDR3 size: 15 residues. CDR3: CASSLTSGDQETQYF.

This chain joins TRBV4-2 and TRBJ2-7; TCRdb picks TRBD2, but there is no DNA to check that call. There are 16 residues in the CDR3. CDR1 and CDR2 from the germline V gene are LGHNA and YNFKEQ. This CDR3 is CASSQMASGGPYEQYF.

The chain uses TRBV5-1 and TRBJ2-3; TCRdb gives TRBD1 as the D gene, but with no DNA this cannot be confirmed. The CDR3 length is 15 residues. From germline, CDR1 is SGHRS and CDR2 YFSETQ. The CDR3 protein is CASSPGQGSSDTQYF.

The rearrangement joins TRBV7-9 to TRBJ2-3. In germline, CDR1 is SEHNR, CDR2 FQNEAQ (reference sequence). This CDR3 comprises 15 residues. Here the CDR3 reads CASSEVAVAGDTQYF.

The V call is TRBV7-9, the J call TRBJ1-5; TCRdb's assignment of TRBD1 cannot be checked, as there is no DNA. This CDR3 spans 16 amino acids. Looked up from germline, CDR1 is SEHNR and CDR2 is FQNEAQ (reference sequence). The CDR3 sequence is CASSPRGRDSRQPQHF. The full variable domain, in which reference TRBV7-9 and TRBJ1-5 provide the parts outside the CDR3, is DTGVSQNPRHKITKRGQNVTFRCDPISEHNRLYWYRQTLGQGPEFLTYFQNEAQLEKSRLLSDRFSAERPKGSFSTLEIQRTEQGDSAMYLCASSPRGRDSRQPQHFGDGTRLSIL.

The V gene is TRBV3-1, the J gene TRBJ1-1; the D gene TCRdb calls, TRBD1, cannot be checked with no DNA. This CDR3 contains 15 residues. Germline V gives CDR1 LGHDT, CDR2 YNNKEL (reference sequence). CDR3: CASSYRGSGKTEAFF.

The V call is TRBV5-6, the J call TRBJ2-2; TCRdb selects TRBD2, and the lack of DNA leaves this call unchecked. CDR1 and CDR2 (germline): SGHDT, YYEEEE. CDR3 size: 16 residues. The CDR3 is CASSLSDFIITGELFF.

The chain employs TRBV6-5 and TRBJ2-3; TCRdb returns TRBD2, unconfirmable since there is no DNA. Germline lookup yields CDR1 MNHEY and CDR2 SVGAGI. This CDR3 is 16 amino acids long. The CDR3: CASDYSTGGNADTQYF.

This sequence joins TRBV20-1 and TRBJ1-2; TCRdb picks TRBD1, but there is no DNA to check that call. The germline V gene has CDR1 DFQATT and CDR2 SNEGSKA (reference sequence). The CDR3 covers 17 residues. This CDR3 reads CSAPIDLGAGSTYGYTF.

The V and J genes are TRBV29-1 and TRBJ2-3; the TCRdb D gene call, TRBD1, has no DNA to confirm it. The CDR3 spans 14 residues. Germline loops: CDR1 SQVTM, CDR2 ANQGSEA. CDR3 amino acids: CSVVGGQGSDTQYF.

The chain links TRBV6-1 to TRBJ1-4. Germline CDR1 reads MNHNS; CDR2 reads SASEGT. CDR3 length: 13 amino acids. The CDR3 reads CTAVGPSNEKLFF.

The rearrangement uses TRBV20-1 and TRBJ2-1; TCRdb outputs TRBD1, but without DNA this stays unchecked. This CDR3 is built from 14 residues. Germline CDR1 DFQATT, CDR2 SNEGSKA (reference sequence). CDR3 protein: CSARETGTYNEQFF.

V gene TRBV27 combines with J gene TRBJ2-5. This CDR3 is built from 14 residues. Germline values: CDR1 MNHEY, CDR2 SMNVEV (reference sequence). This CDR3 reads CASSLFAGVETQYF.

The rearrangement uses TRBV7-2 and TRBJ2-1; TCRdb selects TRBD1, and the lack of DNA leaves this call unchecked. The CDR3 has 16 residues. CDR1 and CDR2 from the germline V gene are SGHTA and FQGNSA. The CDR3 protein is CASSPFGVGDTNEQFF.

J is TRBJ2-3 and V is TRBV20-1. This CDR3 contains 13 residues. The germline V gene encodes CDR1 DFQATT and CDR2 SNEGSKA (reference sequence). This chain's CDR3 is CSAYRLAADTQYF.

The chain couples TRBV7-9 to TRBJ2-7. Germline V lookup: CDR1 SEHNR, CDR2 FQNEAQ (reference sequence). CDR3 length: 14 amino acids. The CDR3 sequence: CASSQEGDFYEQYF.

CDR3 sequence: CASTLTWDRENQPQHF. The chain carries TRBV19 and TRBJ1-5; as DNA is missing, the TRBD1 call by TCRdb cannot be tested. Germline V lookup: CDR1 LNHDA, CDR2 SQIVND (reference sequence). This CDR3 is 16 amino acids long.

The chain employs TRBV11-2 and TRBJ1-2. Germline V lookup: CDR1 SGHAT, CDR2 FQNNGV. This CDR3 spans 14 amino acids. The CDR3 spells CASSLTVSADGYTF.

The chain is built from TRBV27 and TRBJ1-2; TCRdb returns TRBD1, unconfirmable since there is no DNA. Per the germline V gene, CDR1 is MNHEY and CDR2 is SMNVEV (reference sequence). There are 14 residues in the CDR3. This CDR3 reads CASSFYQGSYGYTF.

The rearrangement links TRBV27 to TRBJ1-2. Per the germline V gene, CDR1 is MNHEY and CDR2 is SMNVEV (reference sequence). This CDR3 has 15 residues. The chain's CDR3 is CASSLYSDFRYGYTF.

The rearrangement links TRBV5-1 to TRBJ2-3; TCRdb gives TRBD2 as the D gene, but with no DNA this cannot be confirmed. The CDR3 has 16 amino acids. Germline V gene sequence: CDR1 SGHRS, CDR2 YFSETQ. The CDR3 protein is CASSLDGLAGADTQYF.

The rearrangement links TRBV6-1 to TRBJ2-5. This CDR3 is built from 16 residues. CDR1 and CDR2 (germline): MNHNS, SASEGT. The chain's CDR3 is CASSEGRTTVQETQYF.